Shown below are 17 T cell receptor beta chains from a single sample sequenced in a study of cytomegalovirus exposure and HLA in healthy donors. PCR involved 60 Vbeta and 13 Jbeta primers. Clones were read by immunoSEQ multiplex PCR, and TCRdb kept only the in-frame ones, dropping some. The repertoire holds roughly 130,000 clones, just under 80% seen once, with under 6% in the top ten. Sequenced sample: PBMCs. All receptors come from a man aged 25-45 years in good health and CMV-seronegative.

The chain recombines TRBV6-5 with TRBJ2-7, with TRBD1 matching 8 bases. This CDR3 is built from 15 residues. V shed 5 bases and J 5 bases; nucleotides not matched to a gene: 11. Per germline, CDR1 MNHEY and CDR2 SVGAGI. The CDR3 loop reads CASSKRQGTGHEQYF. CDR3 DNA: TGTGCCAGCAGTAAACGACAGGGGACGGGCCACGAGCAGTACTTC.

In this sample, this clone turned up once. This rearrangement joins TRBV5-1 to TRBJ2-7, with D possibly being TRBD1 (6 bases). The germline CDR1 and CDR2 sequences are SGHRS and YFSETQ. This CDR3 is built from 15 residues. Trimming took off 4 bases at V and 3 bases at J, with 17 bases between the two ends. The CDR3 region has the DNA TGCGCCAGCAGCACCCTTGAACAGGGCTTCTACGAGCAGTACTTC. Translating gives CASSTLEQGFYEQYF. The full variable domain, with the rest looked up from reference TRBV5-1 and TRBJ2-7, is KAGVTQTPRYLIKTRGQQVTLSCSPISGHRSVSWYQQTPGQGLQFLFEYFSETQRNKGNFPGRFSGRQFSNSRSEMNVSTLELGDSALYLCASSTLEQGFYEQYFGPGTRLTVT.

The J gene is TRBJ2-5, the V gene TRBV5-4; TRBD1 matches 7 bases. Per the germline V gene, CDR1 is SGHNT and CDR2 is YYREEE (reference sequence). Trimming at V came to 3 bases and at J to 5 bases, leaving 10 bases not matched to a gene. This CDR3 is 15 amino acids long. CDR3 residues: CASSSPGTVGETQYF. The CDR3 DNA is TGTGCCAGCAGCTCCCCCGGGACAGTCGGGGAGACCCAGTACTTC. Full variable domain (missing parts from reference TRBV5-4 and TRBJ2-5): ETGVTQSPTHLIKTRGQQVTLRCSSQSGHNTVSWYQQALGQGPQFIFQYYREEENGRGNFPPRFSGLQFPNYSSELNVNALELDDSALYLCASSSPGTVGETQYFGPGTRLLVL.

V is TRBV6-5 and J is TRBJ2-7; 12 bases are a match to TRBD1. Trimming at V came to 4 bases and at J to 4 bases, leaving 8 bases not matched to a gene. This CDR3 is built from 16 residues. The germline CDR1 and CDR2 sequences are MNHEY and SVGAGI. CDR3 protein: CASSFQGTGGWYEQYF. The DNA for the CDR3 is TGTGCCAGCAGTTTTCAAGGGACAGGGGGCTGGTACGAGCAGTACTTC.

The chain employs TRBV29-1 and TRBJ2-5; 14 bases align to TRBD2. There are 16 residues in the CDR3. Germline V gene sequence: CDR1 SQVTM, CDR2 ANQGSEA. The ends lost 4 bases at V and 5 bases at J; junction bases unmatched: 9. CDR3 protein: CSVVGLAGELRETQYF. DNA for the CDR3: TGCAGCGTTGTGGGACTAGCGGGAGAATTGAGGGAGACCCAGTACTTC.

The gene calls are TRBV27 and TRBJ2-7; 11 bases align to TRBD1. The germline gives CDR1 MNHEY, CDR2 SMNVEV (reference sequence). J lost 1 base, V lost 5 bases, and 4 bases had no gene match. This CDR3 contains 15 residues. The CDR3 DNA reads as TGTGCCAGCAGTCGGGACAGGGGGGGTTCCTACGAGCAGTACTTC. Translating it yields CASSRDRGGSYEQYF.

V usage is TRBV7-9 and J usage is TRBJ2-7; TRBD2 matches 10 bases. The CDR3 loop spans 17 amino acids. V shed 5 bases, J shed 3 bases, and the junction held 13 bases outside the gene matches. In germline, CDR1 is SEHNR, CDR2 FQNEAQ (reference sequence). The DNA of the CDR3 is TGTGCCAGCAGCGGATACTTTTCGCGGACTAGCGGCTACGAGCAGTACTTC. This codes for CASSGYFSRTSGYEQYF.

The gene calls are TRBV27 and TRBJ2-7; maybe TRBD1 (6 bases). With 4 bases removed from V and 5 bases from J, the gap between germline ends came to 12 bases. The CDR3 is 13 residues long. Germline CDR1 is MNHEY and CDR2 is SMNVEV (reference sequence). In DNA, the CDR3 is TGTGCCAGCAGTTGGGGGCAGGGAAACGAGCAGTACTTC. The encoded protein is CASSWGQGNEQYF.

The chain links TRBV28 to TRBJ2-6, with D possibly matching TRBD1 (5 bases). The germline gives CDR1 MDHEN, CDR2 SYDVKM. The CDR3 covers 16 residues. The V end was cut by 3 bases, the J end by 0 bases, with 9 bases between. CDR3 coding DNA: TGTGCCAGCAGTTTGATAGGGGACTCTGGGGCCAACGTCCTGACTTTC. Protein sequence: CASSLIGDSGANVLTF.

V usage is TRBV7-2 and J usage is TRBJ2-7; the D gene is possibly TRBD1 (5 bases). Germline-derived CDR1 and CDR2 are SGHTA and FQGNSA. The CDR3 loop spans 15 amino acids. Trimming cost V 1 base and J 3 bases, with 13 bases left between them. In nucleotides, the CDR3 is TGTGCCAGCAGCTTAGTTTGGCAGGGTGTCTACGAGCAGTACTTC. Translated: CASSLVWQGVYEQYF.

This rearrangement joins TRBV18 to TRBJ1-5; D gene ambiguous. The CDR3 loop spans 14 amino acids. V was cut by 8 bases and J by 5 bases, with 16 bases left in between. Per germline, CDR1 KGHSH and CDR2 LQKENI. The CDR3 region has the DNA TGTGCCAGCAGCACGGCAGGTAGAGATCAGCCCCAGCATTTT. It encodes CASSTAGRDQPQHF.

The chain joins TRBV6-5 to TRBJ1-3; D unresolved. Germline V gene sequence: CDR1 MNHEY, CDR2 SVGAGI. V was cut by 8 bases and J by 0 bases, with 11 bases left in between. There are 14 residues in the CDR3. In DNA, the CDR3 is TGTGCCAGCCGGCGGGAACCCTCTGGAAACACCATATATTTT. Protein product: CASRREPSGNTIYF.

The rearrangement joins TRBV18 to TRBJ1-5, with D possibly being TRBD1 (6 bases). CDR1 KGHSH and CDR2 LQKENI come from the germline V gene. The CDR3 is made up of 15 amino acids. The ends were cut back, 5 bases at V and 6 bases at J, with 17 bases in the middle. CDR3 region: CASSGAGGGPQPQHF. CDR3 in DNA: TGTGCCAGCTCAGGGGCGGGCGGGGGGCCTCAGCCCCAGCATTTT.

The chain has TRBV18 and TRBJ2-5, with 8 nucleotides matching TRBD2. The trim removed 2 bases at V and 4 bases at J, leaving 9 bases unmatched. Germline V gene sequence: CDR1 KGHSH, CDR2 LQKENI. This CDR3 is 16 amino acids long. The CDR3 sequence: CASSPSGLVASETQYF. CDR3 DNA: TGTGCCAGCTCACCATCGGGACTAGTAGCCTCAGAGACCCAGTACTTC. The variable domain in full, completed from reference TRBV18 and TRBJ2-5, reads NAGVMQNPRHLVRRRGQEARLRCSPMKGHSHVYWYRQLPEEGLKFMVYLQKENIIDESGMPKERFSAEFPKEGPSILRIQQVVRGDSAAYFCASSPSGLVASETQYFGPGTRLLVL.

The chain employs TRBV9 and TRBJ2-7; TRBD2 matches 8 bases. Germline trimming cut 0 bases from V and 0 bases from J; bases unmatched to any gene: 2. Germline CDR1 reads SGDLS; CDR2 reads YYNGEE. The CDR3 runs 15 residues. CDR3 DNA: TGTGCCAGCAGCGTAGACGGGAGGGCCTCCTACGAGCAGTACTTC. Protein: CASSVDGRASYEQYF.

The rearrangement links TRBV25-1 to TRBJ2-3; D ambiguous. Trimming left V 1 base short and J 4 bases short, with 6 bases between. This CDR3 contains 13 residues. Per germline, CDR1 MGHDK and CDR2 SYGVNS. CDR3 sequence: CASSEFRSDTQYF. As DNA, the CDR3 is TGTGCCAGCAGTGAATTCAGGTCAGATACGCAGTATTTT.

The J gene is TRBJ2-5, the V gene TRBV19; D remains unclear. The CDR3 has 15 residues. In germline, CDR1 is LNHDA, CDR2 SQIVND (reference sequence). The V end was cut by 3 bases, the J end by 1 base, with 12 bases between. Here the CDR3 reads CASSILPAGQETQYF. CDR3 sequence (DNA): TGTGCCAGTAGTATTCTCCCGGCAGGCCAAGAGACCCAGTACTTC.